This is a list of T cell receptor beta chains from one sample in a study of CD8 T cells in Susac syndrome. TCRdb reprocessed the immunoSEQ multiplex PCR reads via MiXCR and lists one record per CDR3 protein. The sample lists about 200,000 distinct CDR3 sequences, approximately 95% seen once, with around 0.1% in the top ten. The sequenced material came from CD4+ T cells from PBMCs. The receptors here all came from a human donor in good health. Both conserved end residues are part of each CDR3. Each record gives: clone size, V gene, D gene, J gene, CDR3 protein, CDR3 DNA. The D gene is left open where the match is weak. The size field is filled for only some rows; it gives once, few, many or a size class.

-,TRBV18,TRBD1,TRBJ2-1,CASSPPDRVDLRGQFF,TGTGCCAGCTCACCACCCGACAGGGTTGACCTAAGAGGGCAGTTCTTC
-,TRBV20-1,TRBD2,TRBJ2-2,CSARDQGKLAGDGTGELFF,TGCAGTGCTAGAGATCAGGGGAAACTAGCGGGAGATGGCACCGGGGAGCTGTTTTTT
-,TRBV20-1,-,TRBJ2-7,CSAVIGGSSYEQYF,TGCAGTGCTGTCATAGGGGGAAGCTCCTACGAGCAGTACTTC
-,TRBV18,-,TRBJ2-1,CASSRLAEIYNEQFF,TGTGCCAGCTCACGTCTAGCTGAGATTTACAATGAGCAGTTCTTC
-,TRBV3-1,-,TRBJ2-2,CASSQGAAGNTGELFF,TGTGCCAGCAGCCAAGGAGCCGCAGGGAACACCGGGGAGCTGTTTTTT
-,TRBV9,-,TRBJ2-5,CASSVVPGETQYF,TGTGCCAGCAGCGTAGTCCCAGGGGAGACCCAGTACTTC
-,TRBV29-1,-,TRBJ1-4,CSVVGGANEKLFF,TGCAGCGTTGTAGGGGGAGCTAATGAAAAACTGTTTTTT
once,TRBV20-1,-,TRBJ2-5,CSAPGGTEETQYF,TGCAGTGCCCCTGGGGGCACCGAAGAGACCCAGTACTTC
-,TRBV27,-,TRBJ1-6,CASRGTGFLHF,TGTGCCAGCAGAGGAACAGGGTTCCTCCACTTT
-,TRBV20-1,-,TRBJ1-1,CSASSNRAPRSWEAFF,TGCAGTGCTAGCTCAAACAGGGCTCCGCGGAGTTGGGAAGCTTTCTTT
-,TRBV20-1,-,TRBJ2-1,CSARWQGLHEQFF,TGCAGTGCTAGATGGCAGGGCTTGCATGAGCAGTTCTTC
once,TRBV12-3/TRBV12-4,-,TRBJ1-1,CASSPFMNTEAFF,TGTGCCAGCAGCCCCTTTATGAACACTGAAGCTTTCTTT
-,TRBV28,-,TRBJ2-5,CASMGETQYF,TGTGCCAGCATGGGAGAGACCCAGTACTTC
-,TRBV4-3,-,TRBJ2-7,CASSQEGGLYEQYF,TGCGCCAGCAGCCAAGAAGGAGGTCTCTACGAGCAGTACTTC
-,TRBV15,-,TRBJ2-7,CATSRGGGGGYEQYF,TGTGCCACCAGCAGGGGAGGGGGAGGGGGCTACGAGCAGTACTTC
-,TRBV28,-,TRBJ1-4,CASTSGEKLFF,TGTGCCAGCACCTCGGGGGAAAAACTGTTTTTT
-,TRBV20-1,-,TRBJ1-1,CSARGGVATEAFF,TGCAGTGCTAGAGGGGGAGTAGCGACTGAAGCTTTCTTT
-,TRBV15,-,TRBJ2-1,CATSRVRQAYNEQFF,TGTGCCACCAGCAGAGTCCGGCAGGCCTACAATGAGCAGTTCTTC
-,TRBV20-1,TRBD2,TRBJ2-1,CSARPSGTWNEQFF,TGCAGTGCTAGGCCTAGCGGCACTTGGAATGAGCAGTTCTTC
-,TRBV5-4,TRBD2,TRBJ2-2,CASSTPTSGGSGELFF,TGTGCCAGCAGCACCCCGACTAGCGGGGGATCCGGGGAGCTGTTTTTT
-,TRBV3-1,TRBD1,TRBJ1-6,CASSHADRDSPLHF,TGTGCCAGCAGCCATGCGGACAGGGACTCACCCCTCCACTTT
-,TRBV27,-,TRBJ2-3,CASSPRTVSSTDTQYF,TGTGCCAGCAGTCCACGGACAGTTTCTAGCACAGATACGCAGTATTTT
-,TRBV7-2,-,TRBJ1-6,CASSPNDSPLHF,TGTGCCAGCAGCCCCAATGATTCACCCCTCCACTTT
-,TRBV4-3,-,TRBJ2-3,CASSQGVGGTDTQYF,TGCGCCAGCAGCCAAGGGGTTGGCGGCACAGATACGCAGTATTTT